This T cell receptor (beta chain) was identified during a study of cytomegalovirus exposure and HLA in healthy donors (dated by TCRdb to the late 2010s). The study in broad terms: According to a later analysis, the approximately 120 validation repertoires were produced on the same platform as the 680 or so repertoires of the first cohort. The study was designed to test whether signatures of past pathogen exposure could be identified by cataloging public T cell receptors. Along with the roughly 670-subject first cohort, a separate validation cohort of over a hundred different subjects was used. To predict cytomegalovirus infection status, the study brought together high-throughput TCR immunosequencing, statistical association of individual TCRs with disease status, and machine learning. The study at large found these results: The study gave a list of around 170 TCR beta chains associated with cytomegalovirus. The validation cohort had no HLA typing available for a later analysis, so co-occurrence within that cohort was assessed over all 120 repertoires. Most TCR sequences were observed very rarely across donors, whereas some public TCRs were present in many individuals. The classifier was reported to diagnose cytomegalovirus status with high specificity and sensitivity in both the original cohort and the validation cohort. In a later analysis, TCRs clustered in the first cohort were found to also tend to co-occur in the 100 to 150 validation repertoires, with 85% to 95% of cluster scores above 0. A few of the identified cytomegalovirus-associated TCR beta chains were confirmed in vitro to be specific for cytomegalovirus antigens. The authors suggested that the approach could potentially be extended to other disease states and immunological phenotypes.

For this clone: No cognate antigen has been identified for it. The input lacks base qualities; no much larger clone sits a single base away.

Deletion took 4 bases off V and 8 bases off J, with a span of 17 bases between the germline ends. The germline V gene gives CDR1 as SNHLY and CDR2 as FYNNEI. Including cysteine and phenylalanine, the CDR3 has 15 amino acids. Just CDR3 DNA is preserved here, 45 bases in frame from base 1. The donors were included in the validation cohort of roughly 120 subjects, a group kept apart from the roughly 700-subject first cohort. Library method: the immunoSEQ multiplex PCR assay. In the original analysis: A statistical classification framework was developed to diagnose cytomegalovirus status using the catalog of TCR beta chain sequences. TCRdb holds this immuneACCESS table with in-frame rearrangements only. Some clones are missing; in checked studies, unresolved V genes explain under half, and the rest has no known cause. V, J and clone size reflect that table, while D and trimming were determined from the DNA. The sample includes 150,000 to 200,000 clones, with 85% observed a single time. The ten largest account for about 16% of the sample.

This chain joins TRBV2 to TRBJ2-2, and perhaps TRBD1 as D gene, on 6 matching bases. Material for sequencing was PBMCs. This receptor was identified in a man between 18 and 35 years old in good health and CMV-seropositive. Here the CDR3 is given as CASSVGTSDMGELFF. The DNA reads TGTGCCAGCAGTGTGGGGACATCCGATATGGGGGAGCTGTTTTTT.